Listed here are 13 T cell receptor beta chains from one sample, sequenced in a study of blood T cell repertoires in COVID-19. The assay was immunoSEQ multiplex PCR, and TCRdb's table has in-frame clones only and misses some. The sample carries about 71,000 clones, 90% recorded once. Sequenced material: peripheral blood. Receptors originate from a woman younger than 30 with acute or convalescent COVID-19.

V and J are TRBV10-3 and TRBJ2-1, with TRBD2 matching over 12 bases. V was clipped by 0 bases and J by 7 bases; unmatched bases: 7. The germline V gene encodes CDR1 ENHRY and CDR2 SYGVKD. The CDR3 consists of 17 residues. For the CDR3, the DNA is TGTGCCATCAGTGAGTCGACTAGCGGGAGTGTAAAAAATGAGCAGTTCTTC. It yields the protein CAISESTSGSVKNEQFF.

The chain employs TRBV27 and TRBJ1-2, with 7 positions matching TRBD1. Germline values: CDR1 MNHEY, CDR2 SMNVEV (reference sequence). The CDR3 has 14 amino acids. With 3 bases clipped from V and 4 bases from J, the junction kept 5 bases outside the gene matches. CDR3 sequence reads: CASSFRQGGYGYTF. The DNA of the CDR3 is TGTGCCAGCAGTTTTCGACAGGGAGGCTATGGCTACACCTTC.

The chain carries TRBV5-6 and TRBJ2-1, with 9 nucleotides matching TRBD1. The CDR3 extends over 11 amino acids. After removal of 7 bases from V and 7 bases from J, the junction contained 0 bases not matched to a gene. In germline, CDR1 is SGHDT, CDR2 YYEEEE. The CDR3 reads CASGTGNEQFF. As DNA, the CDR3 is TGTGCCAGCGGGACAGGGAATGAGCAGTTCTTC.

This chain connects TRBV29-1 to TRBJ1-2; no reliable D call. The CDR3 consists of 12 residues. The V end was cut by 4 bases, the J end by 5 bases, with 11 bases between. Germline lookup yields CDR1 SQVTM and CDR2 ANQGSEA. The CDR3, as DNA: TGCAGCGTTGGACTGTCCTCGTATGGCTACACCTTC. Translated: CSVGLSSYGYTF.

V and J are TRBV25-1 and TRBJ2-7; 10 nucleotides agree with TRBD1. This CDR3 contains 15 residues. V trimming: 4 bases; J trimming: 5 bases; junction bases outside the gene matches: 8. Germline values: CDR1 MGHDK, CDR2 SYGVNS. This CDR3 reads CASSGWRQGANEQYF. The CDR3 DNA reads as TGTGCCAGCAGTGGTTGGAGACAGGGGGCTAACGAGCAGTACTTC.

V usage is TRBV5-1 and J usage is TRBJ2-2, with a tentative D call TRBD2 (6 bases). This CDR3 region has 16 residues. With 2 bases removed from V and 1 base from J, the gap between germline ends came to 12 bases. Germline-derived CDR1 and CDR2 are SGHRS and YFSETQ. The CDR3 nucleotides read TGCGCCAGCAGCTTTGGAGGGGCGAAGAACACCGGGGAGCTGTTTTTT. Protein product: CASSFGGAKNTGELFF.

This chain connects TRBV7-9 to TRBJ1-2; tentative D call: TRBD1 (6 bases). The germline CDR1 and CDR2 sequences are SEHNR and FQNEAQ (reference sequence). There are 16 residues in the CDR3. Deletions cut 5 bases from V and 4 bases from J, with 20 bases between. The CDR3 loop reads CASSQQTAGVRYGYTF. In DNA, the CDR3 is TGTGCCAGCAGCCAGCAAACCGCAGGGGTTCGCTATGGCTACACCTTC.

The chain is built from TRBV6-2 or TRBV6-3 and TRBJ2-4; unclear D gene. V lost 7 bases, J lost 1 base, and 14 bases lay in between. Germline V CDR1 and CDR2: MNHEY, SVGEGT. The CDR3 loop spans 15 amino acids. CDR3 region: CASTPTDFAKNIQYF. Here the CDR3 DNA reads TGTGCCAGCACCCCCACTGATTTCGCCAAAAACATTCAGTACTTC.

The chain is built from TRBV5-6 and TRBJ1-2; D is unclear. Trimming shortened V by 4 bases and J by 8 bases, and 15 bases separated the two germline ends. This CDR3 region has 13 residues. CDR1 is SGHDT, CDR2 YYEEEE, per germline. CDR3 sequence (DNA): TGTGCCAGCAGCCCCGCGGCATCCCAGGGCTACACCTTC. Translating gives CASSPAASQGYTF.

The CDR3 region has the DNA TGTGCCAGTAGCCGGGGGGGGCAGTACACCGGGGAGCTGTTTTTT. Encoded protein: CASSRGGQYTGELFF. The chain employs TRBV19 and TRBJ2-2; TRBD2 matches at 8 bases. V trimming: 6 bases; J trimming: 3 bases; junction bases outside the gene matches: 6. Germline V CDR1 and CDR2: LNHDA, SQIVND (reference sequence). The length of the CDR3 is 15 residues.

J is TRBJ1-5 and V is TRBV9; a possible D gene is TRBD1 (5 bases). The germline gives CDR1 SGDLS, CDR2 YYNGEE. The CDR3 contains 14 residues. V dropped 3 bases and J dropped 1 base, with 8 bases sitting between them. DNA for the CDR3: TGTGCCAGCAGCGGGGGGGAAAGCAATCAGCCCCAGCATTTT. Amino acids: CASSGGESNQPQHF.

The V gene is TRBV4-3, the J gene TRBJ2-5, with D perhaps matching TRBD2 (6 bases). The CDR3 spans 17 residues. The germline gives CDR1 LGHNA, CDR2 YSLEER. The V gene lost 4 bases and the J gene lost 4 bases, with 22 bases spanning the gap. The CDR3 loop reads CASSPNAGWGEGETQYF. The CDR3 DNA follows: TGCGCCAGCAGCCCTAACGCCGGGTGGGGGGAAGGAGAGACCCAGTACTTC.

The chain carries TRBV5-6 and TRBJ2-7; 10 bases match TRBD1. V lost 5 bases, J lost 5 bases, and 10 bases stayed unmatched. Germline V gene sequence: CDR1 SGHDT, CDR2 YYEEEE. The CDR3 totals 15 residues. The CDR3 sequence: CASSRGQGNPDEQYF. CDR3 bases: TGTGCCAGCAGTAGGGGACAGGGGAACCCAGACGAGCAGTACTTC.